The rows below give T cell receptor beta chains drawn from one sample of a study of blood T cell repertoires in COVID-19. Some clones are missing from TCRdb's copy, which holds only in-frame ones; the method was immunoSEQ multiplex PCR. The table has around 13,000 clones, 80% to 90% seen once. The specimen sequenced was peripheral blood. Receptors were obtained from a human donor in a cohort sampled during active COVID-19. Each CDR3 is given with its conserved first and last residue. A D gene is named only where the DNA matches it firmly. Some rows have no size entry. The others give once, few or many, or a class for an expanded clone.

abundance,d_gene,v_gene,j_gene,CDR3aa,CDR3nt
once,-,TRBV12-5,TRBJ2-3,CASVTDSAGDTQYF,TGTGCTAGTGTCACCGACAGCGCCGGAGATACGCAGTATTTT
once,-,TRBV2,TRBJ1-2,CASIEGRVGGYTF,TGTGCCAGCATTGAGGGCAGGGTGGGAGGCTACACCTTC
-,-,TRBV6-5,TRBJ2-7,CASSYGGGTYEQYF,TGTGCCAGCAGTTATGGTGGCGGAACCTACGAGCAGTACTTC
-,-,TRBV7-3,TRBJ1-2,CASSLRPREGYTF,TGTGCCAGCAGCTTAAGACCGAGGGAGGGCTACACCTTC
-,-,TRBV9,TRBJ2-7,CASSVGLSESDEQYF,TGTGCCAGCAGCGTAGGTCTGTCGGAGTCGGACGAGCAGTACTTC
few,-,TRBV6-5,TRBJ1-5,CASSKSRGDQPQHF,TGTGCCAGCAGTAAAAGCAGGGGCGATCAGCCCCAGCATTTT
-,TRBD1,TRBV5-6,TRBJ1-2,CASSSGQGIRYGYTF,TGTGCCAGCAGCTCCGGACAGGGGATTAGGTATGGCTACACCTTC
once,TRBD2,TRBV10-3,TRBJ2-1,CASSGVGYSYNEQFF,TGTGCCAGTAGCGGGGTGGGTTACTCCTACAATGAGCAGTTCTTC
-,-,TRBV7-2,TRBJ1-2,CASSGGAGYGYTF,TGTGCCAGCTCTGGGGGGGCCGGCTATGGCTACACCTTC
-,TRBD2,TRBV2,TRBJ2-7,CASSGTSGRLNEQYF,TGTGCCAGCAGCGGGACTAGCGGGAGACTAAACGAGCAGTACTTC
-,-,TRBV9,TRBJ2-1,CASSVTNYNEQFF,TGTGCCAGCAGCGTAACTAACTACAATGAGCAGTTCTTC
once,-,TRBV30,TRBJ1-4,CAWDVGESNEKLFF,TGTGCCTGGGATGTTGGGGAGTCCAATGAAAAACTGTTTTTT
-,TRBD2,TRBV7-2,TRBJ2-5,CASSYRLAGEETQYF,TGTGCCAGCAGCTACAGGCTAGCGGGAGAGGAGACCCAGTACTTC
-,TRBD1,TRBV5-1,TRBJ1-1,CASSSGQGKEAFF,TGCGCCAGCAGCAGTGGACAGGGGAAAGAAGCTTTCTTT
-,TRBD2,TRBV19,TRBJ2-3,CASSARLAGVTDTQYF,TGTGCCAGTAGTGCCAGACTAGCGGGAGTCACAGATACGCAGTATTTT
-,-,TRBV12-3/TRBV12-4,TRBJ1-2,CASSLLLNYGYTF,TGTGCCAGCAGCCTACTCCTTAACTATGGCTACACCTTC
-,-,TRBV5-6,TRBJ1-2,CASSLVAQSYTF,TGTGCCAGCAGCTTGGTGGCCCAATCATACACCTTC
few,TRBD1,TRBV7-9,TRBJ2-7,CASSPRDRAIIYEQYF,TGTGCCAGCAGCCCCCGGGACAGGGCCATTATCTACGAGCAGTACTTC
-,TRBD2,TRBV14,TRBJ2-2,CASSHTPTSGGLSGELFF,TGTGCCAGCAGCCATACGCCGACTAGCGGGGGGCTCTCCGGGGAGCTGTTTTTT
-,TRBD1,TRBV19,TRBJ1-1,CASRNRGRWVEAFF,TGTGCCAGTAGGAACAGGGGTAGATGGGTTGAAGCTTTCTTT
-,TRBD2,TRBV5-1,TRBJ2-7,CASSGTSGSYEQYF,TGCGCCAGCAGCGGTACTAGCGGCTCCTACGAGCAGTACTTC
-,-,TRBV19,TRBJ2-3,CASSNSERTDTQYF,TGTGCCAGTAGTAATTCAGAAAGAACAGATACGCAGTATTTT
once,TRBD2,TRBV7-9,TRBJ2-3,CASSLRGGDTDTQYF,TGTGCCAGCAGCCTTCGGGGGGGGGACACAGATACGCAGTATTTT
-,-,TRBV19,TRBJ1-3,CASNTGGNTIYF,TGTGCCAGTAATACAGGGGGAAACACCATATATTTT
-,-,TRBV7-9,TRBJ2-1,CASSARDLVDNEQFF,TGTGCCAGCAGCGCACGGGATCTCGTCGACAATGAGCAGTTCTTC
-,-,TRBV5-1,TRBJ2-6,CASSLASGSSYSGANVLTF,TGCGCCAGCAGCTTGGCATCGGGGTCCTCCTACTCTGGGGCCAACGTCCTGACTTTC
-,TRBD2,TRBV28,TRBJ2-2,CASRLAGTGELFF,TGTGCCAGTCGGCTAGCGGGCACCGGGGAGCTGTTTTTT